Listed below are T cell receptor beta chains from one sample, sequenced in a study of T cell repertoires in cytomegalovirus infection. TCRdb re-analysed the reads in MiXCR, keeping a single row per CDR3 protein. Of approximately 240,000 distinct CDR3 sequences listed, approximately 13% were seen once; the top ten hold around 1.6%. The sample taken for sequencing was PBMCs. All receptors derive from a human donor in good health (CMV status not recorded). Some clones in this sample may be carry-over from other donors' samples. Each CDR3 is given with its conserved first and last residue. A D gene is named only where the DNA matches it firmly. Rows may omit the clone size; those that give it use once, few, many or a size class.

V: TRBV7-2
D: NA
size: many
J: TRBJ2-5
DNA: TGTGCCAGCAGCTTCGGCGAAACCCAGTACTTC
CDR3: CASSFGETQYF

V: TRBV5-4
D: NA
size: many
J: TRBJ1-1
DNA: TGTGCCAGCAGCTTAACATTGGGGACCACTGAAGCTTTCTTT
CDR3: CASSLTLGTTEAFF

V: TRBV11-2
D: NA
size: few
J: TRBJ2-7
DNA: TGTGCCAGCATCCGGCGGGCAGGGGCCGAGCAGTACTTC
CDR3: CASIRRAGAEQYF

V: TRBV30
D: NA
size: few
J: TRBJ2-7
DNA: TGTGCCTGGAGTGTTGGGCAGGGCCCCTACGAGCAGTACTTC
CDR3: CAWSVGQGPYEQYF

V: TRBV7-2
D: NA
size: many
J: TRBJ2-7
DNA: TGTGCCAGCAGCCCTCTCTCCAGGGGACGGGAGGAGCAGTACTTC
CDR3: CASSPLSRGREEQYF

V: TRBV29-1
D: NA
size: NA
J: TRBJ1-4
DNA: TGCAGCGTGGGTCCAAATACTAATGAAAAACTGTTTTTT
CDR3: CSVGPNTNEKLFF

V: TRBV5-6
D: NA
size: few
J: TRBJ1-4
DNA: TGTGCCAGCAGCTATCGCGGAGGAGGAGAAAAACTGTTTTTT
CDR3: CASSYRGGGEKLFF

V: TRBV11-2
D: NA
size: many
J: TRBJ2-5
DNA: TGTGCCAGCAGCTTGAGTAGTTTAGAGACCCAGTACTTC
CDR3: CASSLSSLETQYF

V: TRBV29-1
D: TRBD1
size: NA
J: TRBJ2-7
DNA: TGCAGCGTTGCGAGACAGGGGTTGGACGAGCAGTACTTC
CDR3: CSVARQGLDEQYF

V: TRBV6-1
D: NA
size: NA
J: TRBJ2-4
DNA: TGTGCCAGCAGTGAAGGTCGCGGATTAGGAAACATTCAGTACTTC
CDR3: CASSEGRGLGNIQYF

V: TRBV15
D: TRBD1
size: few
J: TRBJ1-2
DNA: TGTGCCACCAGCCAGGGGGGATATCGCTATGGCTACACCTTC
CDR3: CATSQGGYRYGYTF

V: TRBV12-5
D: NA
size: few
J: TRBJ2-3
DNA: TGTGCTAGTGGGCTAAGCTCGGCCTATGAAGATACGCAGTATTTT
CDR3: CASGLSSAYEDTQYF

V: TRBV19
D: TRBD1
size: NA
J: TRBJ1-2
DNA: TGTGCCAGTAGTCTCCGGGACAGGGGTGATTATGGCTACACCTTC
CDR3: CASSLRDRGDYGYTF

V: TRBV5-1
D: NA
size: NA
J: TRBJ2-3
DNA: TGCGCCAGCAGCTTGGAGGCCGCGCCGGGAACAGATACGCAGTATTTT
CDR3: CASSLEAAPGTDTQYF

V: TRBV7-2
D: TRBD2
size: many
J: TRBJ2-1
DNA: TGTGCCAGCAGCTCCGAGCGGGGGCTCGGCAATGAGCAGTTCTTC
CDR3: CASSSERGLGNEQFF

V: TRBV27
D: TRBD2
size: NA
J: TRBJ2-7
DNA: TGTGCCAGCGGTCCAGGACTAGTATCCTCCTACGAGCAGTACTTC
CDR3: CASGPGLVSSYEQYF

V: TRBV19
D: NA
size: NA
J: TRBJ2-1
DNA: TGTGCCAGTACCCCTCACGGAGGGGGGCAGTTCTTC
CDR3: CASTPHGGGQFF

V: TRBV4-1
D: TRBD2
size: NA
J: TRBJ2-2
DNA: TGTGCCAGCAGCCAAGATAAGGAAGCGGGAGGGCCTCCCGGGGAGCTGTTTTTT
CDR3: CASSQDKEAGGPPGELFF

V: TRBV6-6
D: NA
size: few
J: TRBJ2-4
DNA: TGTGCCAGCAGTCCCTTAGGGACGTCAGCCAAAAACATTCAGTACTTC
CDR3: CASSPLGTSAKNIQYF

V: TRBV28
D: NA
size: few
J: TRBJ2-1
DNA: TGTGCCAGCAGGGCCAGCGCATACAATGAGCAGTTCTTC
CDR3: CASRASAYNEQFF

V: TRBV7-2
D: NA
size: many
J: TRBJ1-6
DNA: TGTGCCAGCAGCCCCACATATAATTCACCCCTCCACTTT
CDR3: CASSPTYNSPLHF

V: TRBV2
D: TRBD1
size: NA
J: TRBJ1-2
DNA: TGTGCCAGCAGTCCCCTAGACAGGGTCCATGGCTACACCTTC
CDR3: CASSPLDRVHGYTF

V: TRBV3-1
D: TRBD2
size: NA
J: TRBJ2-7
DNA: TGTGCCAGCAGCCAAGGGACTAGCGGGAGGGCATGGACCTACGAGCAGTACTTC
CDR3: CASSQGTSGRAWTYEQYF

V: TRBV10-3
D: TRBD2
size: few
J: TRBJ2-5
DNA: TGTGCCATCAGTGATGACGGCCCGGGGGGAGAGACCCAGTACTTC
CDR3: CAISDDGPGGETQYF

V: TRBV6-2/TRBV6-3
D: TRBD2
size: many
J: TRBJ2-3
DNA: TGTGCCAGCAGTTACTCCGGGGGCCAGCGGGAGACAGATACGCAGTATTTT
CDR3: CASSYSGGQRETDTQYF

V: TRBV28
D: NA
size: few
J: TRBJ1-3
DNA: TGTGCCAGCAGCCCTGGGACCCACCAGAACACCATATATTTT
CDR3: CASSPGTHQNTIYF

V: TRBV18
D: NA
size: NA
J: TRBJ2-2
DNA: TGTGCCAGCTCAAAATTCGGAGGTCGTGACACCGGGGAGCTGTTTTTT
CDR3: CASSKFGGRDTGELFF

V: TRBV29-1
D: TRBD2
size: NA
J: TRBJ2-1
DNA: TGCAGCGTCAATCATTTTGCGGGAGTCTCCTACAATGAGCAGTTCTTC
CDR3: CSVNHFAGVSYNEQFF

V: TRBV28
D: NA
size: NA
J: TRBJ2-3
DNA: TGTGCCAGCAGTTCGGGACACTTCAGCACAGATACGCAGTATTTT
CDR3: CASSSGHFSTDTQYF

V: TRBV18
D: TRBD1
size: few
J: TRBJ1-5
DNA: TGTGCCAGCTCACCAGGGACAGGGCACCAGCCCCAGCATTTT
CDR3: CASSPGTGHQPQHF

V: TRBV10-3
D: NA
size: NA
J: TRBJ2-1
DNA: TGTGCCATCAGTGTGGGGGGCGGCGATGAGCAGTTCTTC
CDR3: CAISVGGGDEQFF

V: TRBV7-8
D: TRBD1
size: many
J: TRBJ1-1
DNA: TGTGCCAGCGGAACCAACAGGGGAAACACTGAAGCTTTCTTT
CDR3: CASGTNRGNTEAFF

V: TRBV28
D: NA
size: many
J: TRBJ1-5
DNA: TGTGCCAGCAGCCCTACCCTTAATCTTCAGCCCCAGCATTTT
CDR3: CASSPTLNLQPQHF

V: TRBV7-2
D: TRBD1
size: many
J: TRBJ2-7
DNA: TGTGCCAGCAGCTGGGGACAGGGGGTTCAGTACTTC
CDR3: CASSWGQGVQYF

V: TRBV2
D: NA
size: many
J: TRBJ1-2
DNA: TGTGCCACCTCCCCCCGGGGAGCGTCCTATGGCTACACCTTC
CDR3: CATSPRGASYGYTF

V: TRBV7-2
D: NA
size: many
J: TRBJ1-4
DNA: TGTGCCAGCAGCTCCGTTCGGGGGGACAATGAAAAACTGTTTTTT
CDR3: CASSSVRGDNEKLFF

V: TRBV12-5
D: TRBD1
size: many
J: TRBJ1-2
DNA: TGTGCTAGTGGTTTGGCCTCCGGGACAGGGAGGTTGAACACCTTC
CDR3: CASGLASGTGRLNTF

V: TRBV14
D: NA
size: NA
J: TRBJ2-5
DNA: TGTGCCAGCAGCCCGCAATGGGCGGTAAAGACCCAGTACTTC
CDR3: CASSPQWAVKTQYF

V: TRBV29-1
D: TRBD2
size: NA
J: TRBJ2-7
DNA: TGCAGCGTTGAATCTAGCGGGGGGGGCGAGCAGTACTTC
CDR3: CSVESSGGGEQYF

V: TRBV7-2
D: TRBD1
size: many
J: TRBJ1-4
DNA: TGTGCCAGCAGCTTAGCGGGACAGGGTCGTAATGAAAAACTGTTTTTT
CDR3: CASSLAGQGRNEKLFF

V: TRBV7-6
D: TRBD2
size: many
J: TRBJ2-3
DNA: TGTGCCAGCAGCTGGACTAGCGGGGGGAGCACAGATACGCAGTATTTT
CDR3: CASSWTSGGSTDTQYF

V: TRBV2
D: TRBD1
size: NA
J: TRBJ1-5
DNA: TGTGCCAGCAGTGGATTGGGACAGGTAGCCCCTCAGCCCCAGCATTTT
CDR3: CASSGLGQVAPQPQHF

V: TRBV6-2/TRBV6-3
D: TRBD1
size: few
J: TRBJ1-5
DNA: TGTGCCAGCAGTGAGACCGGGACAGGGTGGAAATATGGCAATCAGCCCCAGCATTTT
CDR3: CASSETGTGWKYGNQPQHF

V: TRBV7-2
D: NA
size: many
J: TRBJ1-4
DNA: TGTGCCAGCAGCTTAGGGCTGGGGCGGGTTAATGAAAAACTGTTTTTT
CDR3: CASSLGLGRVNEKLFF

V: TRBV4-3
D: NA
size: many
J: TRBJ2-7
DNA: TGCGCCAGCAGCCAAGATGGACAGTCCTACGAGCAGTACTTC
CDR3: CASSQDGQSYEQYF

V: TRBV7-2
D: TRBD1
size: many
J: TRBJ1-2
DNA: TGTGCCAGCAGCCTTTCCGGGACAGGTCTTAACTATGGCTACACCTTC
CDR3: CASSLSGTGLNYGYTF

V: TRBV7-2
D: TRBD1
size: many
J: TRBJ2-7
DNA: TGTGCCAGCAGCCTGACAGGGGCTTCCTACGAGCAGTACTTC
CDR3: CASSLTGASYEQYF

V: TRBV6-2/TRBV6-3
D: NA
size: many
J: TRBJ2-1
DNA: TGTGCCAGCAGTTCATTGGGGCAGGGAAAGAATGAGCAGTTCTTC
CDR3: CASSSLGQGKNEQFF

V: TRBV20-1
D: NA
size: few
J: TRBJ2-5
DNA: TGCAGTGCTCCTGACAGGGACGCGCTAGCGGGTTACCAAGAGACCCAGTACTTC
CDR3: CSAPDRDALAGYQETQYF

V: TRBV14
D: TRBD2
size: many
J: TRBJ2-7
DNA: TGTGCCAGCAGCCTTGGGACTAGCGGTTTGCGCGAGCAGTACTTC
CDR3: CASSLGTSGLREQYF

V: TRBV14
D: NA
size: NA
J: TRBJ2-2
DNA: TGTGCCAGCAGCCCCCACAGGGATGCCACCGGGGAGCTGTTTTTT
CDR3: CASSPHRDATGELFF

V: TRBV28
D: NA
size: many
J: TRBJ2-5
DNA: TGTGCCAGCAGTTTATCCTCCCTGAATCGAAAAGAGACCCAGTACTTC
CDR3: CASSLSSLNRKETQYF

V: TRBV7-2
D: TRBD1
size: many
J: TRBJ1-1
DNA: TGTGCCAGCAGCCCACCGGGACAGGGCACTGAAGCTTTCTTT
CDR3: CASSPPGQGTEAFF

V: TRBV14
D: NA
size: NA
J: TRBJ2-1
DNA: TGTGCCAGCAGCCCCCTTTTGGCATACAATGAGCAGTTCTTC
CDR3: CASSPLLAYNEQFF

V: TRBV7-2
D: TRBD1
size: many
J: TRBJ2-5
DNA: TGTGCCAGCAGTCCGAGGGGGCTGGACCAGTACTTC
CDR3: CASSPRGLDQYF